This T cell receptor beta chain was obtained from a study of CD8+CD57+ T cells in acquired aplastic anemia. Background on the study: Sorted CD4+ and CD8+ cells gave a mean 3.2 ug DNA, range roughly 0.18 to 27.4 ug.

TCR beta VDJ combinations and CDR3 sequences were profiled from genomic DNA. TCRdb fed the reads into MiXCR, producing one record per CDR3 protein. The table has a few hundred thousand distinct CDR3 sequences, approximately 60% seen once. CDR1 and CDR2 from the germline V gene are LNHNV and YYDKDF (reference sequence). The CDR3 has 14 residues. Trimming shortened V by 1 base and J by 4 bases, and 11 bases separated the two germline ends. The sequence derives from a human donor in good health. The sample was sorted CD4+, CD8+, or CD8+CD57+ T cells (not recorded which) from PBMCs. V gene TRBV15 combines with J gene TRBJ2-7; the D call may be TRBD1 or TRBD2 (5 bases each). The CDR3 DNA follows: TGTGCCACCAGCAGAGTGGGTGGGGGATACGAGCAGTACTTC. Translating it yields CATSRVGGGYEQYF. Using reference TRBV15 and TRBJ2-7 for the parts outside the CDR3, the full variable domain is DAMVIQNPRYQVTQFGKPVTLSCSQTLNHNVMYWYQQKSSQAPKLLFHYYDKDFNNEADTPDNFQSRRPNTSFCFLDIRSPGLGDTAMYLCATSRVGGGYEQYFGPGTRLTVT.